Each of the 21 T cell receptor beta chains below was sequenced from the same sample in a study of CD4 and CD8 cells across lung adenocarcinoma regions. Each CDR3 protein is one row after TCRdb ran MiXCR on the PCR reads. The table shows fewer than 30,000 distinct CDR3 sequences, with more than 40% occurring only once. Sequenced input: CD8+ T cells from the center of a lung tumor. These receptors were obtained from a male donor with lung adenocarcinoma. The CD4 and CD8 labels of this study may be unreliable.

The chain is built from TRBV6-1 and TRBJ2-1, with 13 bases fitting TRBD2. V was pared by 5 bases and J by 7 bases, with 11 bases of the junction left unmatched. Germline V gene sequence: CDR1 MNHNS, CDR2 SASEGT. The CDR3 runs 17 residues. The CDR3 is CASSTGTSGRAGNEQFF. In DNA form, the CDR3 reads TGTGCCAGCAGTACGGGCACTAGCGGGAGGGCCGGGAATGAGCAGTTCTTC.

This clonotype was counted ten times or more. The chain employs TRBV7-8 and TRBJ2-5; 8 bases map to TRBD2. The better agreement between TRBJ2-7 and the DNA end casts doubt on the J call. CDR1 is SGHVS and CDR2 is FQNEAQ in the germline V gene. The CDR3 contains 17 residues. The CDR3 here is CASSLLVVGTRKSEQYF. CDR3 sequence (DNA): TGTGCCAGCAGCCTCTTGGTGGTGGGGACTAGGAAGAGCGAGCAGTACTTC.

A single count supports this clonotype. CDR3 DNA sequence: TGTGCCAGGGGGCTCGGGGGCCTTGACCAAAACATTCAGTACTTC. It specifies CARGLGGLDQNIQYF. The chain uses TRBV27 and TRBJ2-4; tentatively, D is TRBD1 or TRBD2 (6 bases each). The V and J ends lost 9 bases and 5 bases respectively, with 20 bases between them. The CDR3 spans 15 residues. Per germline, CDR1 MNHEY and CDR2 SMNVEV (reference sequence).

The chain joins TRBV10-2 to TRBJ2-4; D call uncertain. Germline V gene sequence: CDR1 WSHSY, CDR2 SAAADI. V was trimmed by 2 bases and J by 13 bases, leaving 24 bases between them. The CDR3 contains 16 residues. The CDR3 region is CASSEPSGLPTDMQYF. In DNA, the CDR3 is TGCGCCAGCAGTGAGCCCTCTGGGCTACCCACAGATATGCAGTACTTC.

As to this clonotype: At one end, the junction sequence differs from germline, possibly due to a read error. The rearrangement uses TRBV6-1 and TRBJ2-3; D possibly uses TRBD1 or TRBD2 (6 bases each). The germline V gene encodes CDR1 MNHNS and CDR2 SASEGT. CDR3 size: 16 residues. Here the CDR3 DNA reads TGTGCCAGCGGGGAAGCCGGGGGCGGGGATGGGGATACGCAGTATTTC. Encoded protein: CASGEAGGGDGDTQYF.

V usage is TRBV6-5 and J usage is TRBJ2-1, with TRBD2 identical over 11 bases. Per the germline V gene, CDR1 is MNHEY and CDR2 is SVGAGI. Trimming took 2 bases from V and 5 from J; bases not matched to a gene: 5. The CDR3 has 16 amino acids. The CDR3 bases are TGTGCCAGCAGTTACCCCGGGACTAGCGGAAACAATGAGCAGTTCTTC. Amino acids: CASSYPGTSGNNEQFF.

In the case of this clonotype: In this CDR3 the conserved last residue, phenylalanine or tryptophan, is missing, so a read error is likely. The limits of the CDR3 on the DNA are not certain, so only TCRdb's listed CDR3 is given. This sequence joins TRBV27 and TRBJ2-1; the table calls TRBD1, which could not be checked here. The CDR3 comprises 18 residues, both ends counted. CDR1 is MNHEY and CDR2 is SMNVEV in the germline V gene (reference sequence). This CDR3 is CASSSDREHWRSPLHFGN.

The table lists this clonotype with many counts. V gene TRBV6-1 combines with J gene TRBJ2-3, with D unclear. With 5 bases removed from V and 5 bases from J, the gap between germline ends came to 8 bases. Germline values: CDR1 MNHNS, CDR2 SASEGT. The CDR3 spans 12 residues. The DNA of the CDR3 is TGTGCCAGCAGTAATTTCGGAGATACGCAGTATTTT. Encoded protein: CASSNFGDTQYF.

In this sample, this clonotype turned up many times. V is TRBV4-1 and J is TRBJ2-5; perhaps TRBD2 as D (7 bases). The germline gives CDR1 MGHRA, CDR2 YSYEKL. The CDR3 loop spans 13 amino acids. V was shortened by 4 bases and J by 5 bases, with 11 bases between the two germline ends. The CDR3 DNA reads TGCGCCAGCAGCCGAGGGGGGGCGGAGACCCAGTACTTC. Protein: CASSRGGAETQYF.

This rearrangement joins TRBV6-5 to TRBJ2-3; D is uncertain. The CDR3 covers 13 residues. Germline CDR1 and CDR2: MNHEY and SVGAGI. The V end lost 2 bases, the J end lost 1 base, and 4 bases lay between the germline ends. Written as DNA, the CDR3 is TGTGCCAGCAGTTACGACCGCACAGATACGCAGTATTTT. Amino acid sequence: CASSYDRTDTQYF.

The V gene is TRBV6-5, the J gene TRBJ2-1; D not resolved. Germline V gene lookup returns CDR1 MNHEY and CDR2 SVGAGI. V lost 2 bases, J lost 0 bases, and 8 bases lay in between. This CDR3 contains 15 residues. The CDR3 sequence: CASSYEQSSYNEQFF. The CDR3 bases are TGTGCCAGCAGTTACGAGCAGAGCTCCTACAATGAGCAGTTCTTC.

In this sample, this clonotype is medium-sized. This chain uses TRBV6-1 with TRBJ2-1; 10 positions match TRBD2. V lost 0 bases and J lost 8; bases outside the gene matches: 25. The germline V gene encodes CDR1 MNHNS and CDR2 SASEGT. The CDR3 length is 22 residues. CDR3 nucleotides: TGTGCCAGCAGTGAAGCTTCCCCCGCCCCCCTAGTCCTAGCGGGAGTTGGGTATGAGCAGTTCTTC. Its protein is CASSEASPAPLVLAGVGYEQFF.

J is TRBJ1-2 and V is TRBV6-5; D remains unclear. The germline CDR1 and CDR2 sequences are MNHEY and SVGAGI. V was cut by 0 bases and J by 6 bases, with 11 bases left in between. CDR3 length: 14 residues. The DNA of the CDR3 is TGTGCCAGCAGTTACTCAGGAAGTATACATGGCTACACCTTC. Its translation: CASSYSGSIHGYTF.

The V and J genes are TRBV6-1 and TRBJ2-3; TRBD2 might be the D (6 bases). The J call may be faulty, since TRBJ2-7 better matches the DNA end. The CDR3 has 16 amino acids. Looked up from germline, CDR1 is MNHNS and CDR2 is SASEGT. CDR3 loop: CASSDAGTGVKDTQYF. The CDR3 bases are TGTGCCAGCAGTGACGCGGGGACGGGGGTTAAGGATACGCAGTACTTC.

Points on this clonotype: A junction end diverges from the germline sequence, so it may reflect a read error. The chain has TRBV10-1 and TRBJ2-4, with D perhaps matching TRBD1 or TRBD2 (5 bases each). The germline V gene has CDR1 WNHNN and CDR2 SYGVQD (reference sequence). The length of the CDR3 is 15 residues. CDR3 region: CASSEGQGAENTQYF. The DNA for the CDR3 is TGCGCCAGCAGTGAGGGGCAGGGAGCCGAAAACACTCAGTACTTC.

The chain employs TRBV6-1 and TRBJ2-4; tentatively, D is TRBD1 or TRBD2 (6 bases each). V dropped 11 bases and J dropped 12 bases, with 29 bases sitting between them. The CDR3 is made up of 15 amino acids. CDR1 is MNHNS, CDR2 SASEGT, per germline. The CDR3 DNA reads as TGTGCCGGGAGTGACGGGGGCCGAGACAAAGACACTCAGTACTTC. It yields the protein CAGSDGGRDKDTQYF.

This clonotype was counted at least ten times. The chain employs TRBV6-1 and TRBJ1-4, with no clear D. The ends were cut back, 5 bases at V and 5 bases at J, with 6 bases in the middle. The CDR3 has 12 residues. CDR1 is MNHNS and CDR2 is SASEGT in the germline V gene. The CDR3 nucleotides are TGTGCCAGCAGTAGGACCAATGAAAAACTGTTTTTT. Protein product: CASSRTNEKLFF.

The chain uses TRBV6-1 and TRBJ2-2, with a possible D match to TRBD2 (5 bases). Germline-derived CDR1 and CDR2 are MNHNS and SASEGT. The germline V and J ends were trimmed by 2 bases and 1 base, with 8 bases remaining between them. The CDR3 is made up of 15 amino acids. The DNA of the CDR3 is TGTGCCAGCAGTGAACTGGGGAGGAACACCGGGGAGCTGTTTTTT. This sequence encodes CASSELGRNTGELFF.

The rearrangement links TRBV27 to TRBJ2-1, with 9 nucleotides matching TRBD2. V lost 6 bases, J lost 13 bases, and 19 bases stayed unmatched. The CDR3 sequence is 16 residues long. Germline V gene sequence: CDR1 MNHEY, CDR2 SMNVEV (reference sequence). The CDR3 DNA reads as TGTGCCAGCAGCCCTTTAGCGGGAGCAGGGGTGGTTGAACAGTTCTTC. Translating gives CASSPLAGAGVVEQFF.

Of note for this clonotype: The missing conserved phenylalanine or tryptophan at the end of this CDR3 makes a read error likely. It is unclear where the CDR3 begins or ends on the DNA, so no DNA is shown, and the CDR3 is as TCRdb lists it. The chain's CDR3 is CAQLIFVFLVKTAFHCI. The genes are TRBV12-3 or TRBV12-4 and TRBJ2-3; TRBD1 is taken as the D call from the table, unchecked against the DNA. Including both end residues, the CDR3 is 17 amino acids long.

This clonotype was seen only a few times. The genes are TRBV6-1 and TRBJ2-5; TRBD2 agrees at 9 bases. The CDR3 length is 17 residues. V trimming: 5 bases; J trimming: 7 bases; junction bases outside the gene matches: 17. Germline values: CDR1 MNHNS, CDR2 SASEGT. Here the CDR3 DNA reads TGTGCCAGCAGTCCCCGGATGGAGCGGGGGGTTTATGTGACCCAGTACTTC. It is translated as CASSPRMERGVYVTQYF.